These 19 T cell receptor beta chains were sequenced from one sample in a study of cytomegalovirus exposure and HLA in healthy donors. The PCR was carried out with 60 Vbeta primers and 13 Jbeta primers. Sequencing used immunoSEQ multiplex PCR; TCRdb keeps in-frame clones, though not all of them. The table records more than 150,000 clones, approximately 79% of them present only once. Sequencing was done on a sample of PBMCs. The receptors were gathered from a man aged 45 to 65 in good health and CMV-seropositive.

V is TRBV10-3 and J is TRBJ2-7, with 10 bases matching TRBD2. J gave up 1 base and V 7 bases, and 7 bases lay outside the gene matches. This CDR3 has 15 amino acids. Germline CDR1 is ENHRY and CDR2 is SYGVKD. The CDR3 protein is CAITSLAGSSYEQYV. The DNA of the CDR3 is TGTGCCATCACCTCACTAGCGGGGTCTTCCTACGAGCAGTACGTC.

The chain links TRBV6-6 to TRBJ1-1; 7 bases are a match to TRBD1. Germline trimming cut 6 bases from V and 3 bases from J; bases unmatched to any gene: 7. Germline V CDR1 and CDR2: MNHNY, SVGAGI (reference sequence). The CDR3 has 14 amino acids. DNA of the CDR3: TGTGCCAGCAGCCCGACAGGGTTCCACACTGAAGCTTTCTTT. Translated, it gives CASSPTGFHTEAFF.

The rearrangement links TRBV4-3 to TRBJ2-2; 13 positions match TRBD2. The V and J ends lost 0 bases and 4 bases, in that order; junction bases with no gene match: 2. Germline CDR1 is LGHNA and CDR2 is YSLEER. The CDR3 is 17 residues long. CDR3 residues: CASSQEGLAGFTGELFF. DNA of the CDR3: TGCGCCAGCAGCCAAGAGGGACTAGCGGGGTTCACCGGGGAGCTGTTTTTT.

The chain employs TRBV5-5 and TRBJ2-2, with D uncertain. CDR3 length equals 13 residues. Trimming took off 4 bases at V and 4 bases at J, with 8 bases between the two ends. CDR1 is SGHKS and CDR2 is YYEKEE in the germline V gene (reference sequence). Here the CDR3 DNA reads TGTGCCAGCAGCCTCACACCCACCGGGGAGCTGTTTTTT. It is translated as CASSLTPTGELFF.

The V gene is TRBV10-3, the J gene TRBJ1-4; 7 nucleotides line up with TRBD1. The CDR3 extends over 12 amino acids. Trimming removed 6 bases from V and 8 bases from J; junction bases left unmatched: 3. Germline CDR1 is ENHRY and CDR2 is SYGVKD. As DNA, the CDR3 is TGTGCCATCAGCGACAGGGACGAAAAACTGTTTTTT. This codes for CAISDRDEKLFF.

The V call is TRBV25-1, the J call TRBJ1-6; no reliable D call. The germline CDR1 and CDR2 sequences are MGHDK and SYGVNS. This CDR3 has 14 amino acids. V was cut by 3 bases and J by 8 bases, with 11 bases left in between. DNA for the CDR3: TGTGCCAGCAGTGATCCAGGCCATGATTCACCCCTCCACTTT. Residues: CASSDPGHDSPLHF.

The rearrangement uses TRBV6-5 and TRBJ2-1; 7 bases agree with TRBD2. Germline V CDR1 and CDR2: MNHEY, SVGAGI. V shed 2 bases, J shed 8 bases, and the junction held 6 bases outside the gene matches. This CDR3 has 14 residues. The CDR3 DNA reads as TGTGCCAGCAGTTACGGGGGGGGTATATATGAGCAGTTCTTC. Its translation: CASSYGGGIYEQFF.

The sample holds one count of this clone. J is TRBJ2-2 and V is TRBV9; D is possibly TRBD2 (6 bases). The V end was cut by 2 bases, the J end by 5 bases, with 13 bases between. The CDR3 totals 15 residues. CDR1 and CDR2 from the germline V gene are SGDLS and YYNGEE. The CDR3 DNA sequence: TGTGCCAGCAGCGTGTCCGGGACTTTAACCGGGGAGCTGTTTTTT. Translated, it gives CASSVSGTLTGELFF. Variable domain in full (rest from reference TRBV9 and TRBJ2-2): DSGVTQTPKHLITATGQRVTLRCSPRSGDLSVYWYQQSLDQGLQFLIQYYNGEERAKGNILERFSAQQFPDLHSELNLSSLELGDSALYFCASSVSGTLTGELFFGEGSRLTVL.

V is TRBV21-1 and J is TRBJ1-4. TRBV21-1 is assigned pseudogene status. The CDR3 covers 16 residues. The CDR3 here is CASSKGWGGTNEKLFF. For the CDR3, the DNA is TGTGCCAGCAGCAAAGGATGGGGGGGAACTAATGAAAAACTGTTTTTT.

The chain has TRBV4-3 and TRBJ1-5, with a possible D match to TRBD1 (5 bases). Germline V CDR1 and CDR2: LGHNA, YSLEER. Trimming took 4 bases from V and 5 from J, leaving 12 bases between them. This CDR3 is built from 14 residues. Written as DNA, the CDR3 is TGCGCCAGCAGCCGAAGCCGGGGGTATCAGCCCCAGCATTTT. The encoded protein is CASSRSRGYQPQHF.

With respect to this clone: Other DNA variants within this sample encode the same CDR3. The chain couples TRBV6-5 to TRBJ2-2; tentative D call: TRBD1 (7 bases). The germline V gene has CDR1 MNHEY and CDR2 SVGAGI. Trimming shortened V by 4 bases and J by 8 bases, and 11 bases separated the two germline ends. The CDR3 has 13 residues. CDR3 residues: CASSSGGLGELFF. CDR3 coding DNA: TGTGCCAGCAGTTCAGGGGGACTGGGGGAGCTGTTTTTT.

The J gene is TRBJ1-6, the V gene TRBV6-4; D is perhaps TRBD1 (6 bases). CDR3 length: 15 amino acids. Trimming took 6 bases from V and 9 from J, leaving 18 bases between them. Germline V gene data show CDR1 as MRHNA and CDR2 as SNTAGT. As DNA, the CDR3 is TGTGCCAGCAGGGAAACAGGGTGGATAGCTTCACCCCTCCACTTT. Translating gives CASRETGWIASPLHF.

The V call is TRBV13, the J call TRBJ2-5; tentatively, D is TRBD1 (6 bases). Germline V lookup: CDR1 PRHDT, CDR2 FYEKMQ (reference sequence). This CDR3 region has 16 residues. V was pared by 5 bases and J by 4 bases, with 20 bases between. CDR3 nucleotides: TGTGCCAGCAGCCCATCACAGGGAAGGAACGGAGAGACCCAGTACTTC. Encoded protein: CASSPSQGRNGETQYF.

In this sample, this clone turned up once. This sequence joins TRBV13 and TRBJ2-5; TRBD1 matches at 8 bases. Germline CDR1 and CDR2: PRHDT and FYEKMQ (reference sequence). The CDR3 has 16 amino acids. Trimming at V came to 6 bases and at J to 0 bases, leaving 9 bases not matched to a gene. Here the CDR3 reads CASSDAGTGNQETQYF. The CDR3 region has the DNA TGTGCCAGCAGTGACGCCGGGACAGGAAACCAAGAGACCCAGTACTTC.

The chain employs TRBV27 and TRBJ2-2, with D maybe TRBD2 (5 bases). Between the trimmed V and J ends, which lost 3 bases and 6 bases, there was a span of 14 bases. The CDR3 is 15 residues long. Germline V CDR1 and CDR2: MNHEY, SMNVEV (reference sequence). The CDR3 loop reads CASSLGRGWAGELFF. The CDR3 coding sequence is TGTGCCAGCAGTTTGGGCCGGGGTTGGGCCGGGGAGCTGTTTTTT.

The J gene is TRBJ2-3, the V gene TRBV2, with TRBD2 matching over 9 bases. CDR3 length: 20 amino acids. Germline V gives CDR1 SNHLY, CDR2 FYNNEI. V lost 1 base and J lost 2; bases outside the gene matches: 16. The CDR3 DNA is TGTGCCAGCAGTGAAGTTCCAGCGGGGGGTTCCCTGTCCTACACAGATACGCAGTATTTT. It is translated as CASSEVPAGGSLSYTDTQYF.

This clone occurred a few times. V usage is TRBV29-1 and J usage is TRBJ1-2, with no clear D. Per the germline V gene, CDR1 is SQVTM and CDR2 is ANQGSEA. This CDR3 is 11 amino acids long. The V end was cut by 3 bases, the J end by 2 bases, with 4 bases between. CDR3 in amino acids: CSVDRNYGYTF. DNA for the CDR3: TGCAGCGTTGACAGGAACTATGGCTACACCTTC.

This chain links TRBV5-1 with TRBJ2-2, with 9 bases identical to TRBD2. This CDR3 has 16 amino acids. J lost 5 bases, V lost 3 bases, and 8 bases had no gene match. Per the germline V gene, CDR1 is SGHRS and CDR2 is YFSETQ. CDR3 sequence reads: CASSYGGGGPTGELFF. The CDR3 DNA follows: TGCGCCAGCAGCTATGGCGGGGGGGGCCCGACCGGGGAGCTGTTTTTT. Variable domain in full (rest from reference TRBV5-1 and TRBJ2-2): KAGVTQTPRYLIKTRGQQVTLSCSPISGHRSVSWYQQTPGQGLQFLFEYFSETQRNKGNFPGRFSGRQFSNSRSEMNVSTLELGDSALYLCASSYGGGGPTGELFFGEGSRLTVL.

The chain joins TRBV28 to TRBJ1-5; D is perhaps TRBD1 (6 bases). Germline lookup yields CDR1 MDHEN and CDR2 SYDVKM. The CDR3 spans 15 residues. V gave up 3 bases and J gave up 3 bases, with 12 bases separating them. The DNA of the CDR3 is TGTGCCAGCAGTTTGGGGGCGGATTACAATCAGCCCCAGCATTTT. It translates to CASSLGADYNQPQHF.